The present T cell receptor beta chain was sequenced within a study of vaccination and CD4 T cells after COVID-19. This CDR3 is built from 12 residues. Germline V gives CDR1 MNHEY, CDR2 SVGEGT. V was trimmed by 6 bases and J by 5 bases, leaving 10 bases between them. With the Oncomine TCR Beta short-read assay, DNA from cultured CD4+ T cells was sequenced. TCRdb re-derived calls from the PCR reads in MiXCR, one entry per CDR3 protein. The repertoire includes approximately 21,000 distinct CDR3 sequences, around two fifths of them detected once, and just under 5% sits in the top ten. Noted time point: late sampling 161 to 241 days after vaccination in a few convalescent patients. Treatment defined: roughly ten-day PBMC culture with coronavirus spike peptide pools or control peptides (ViraFEST assay). In the case of this clonotype: Its target is not known.

The sequence was obtained from a human donor who had recovered from COVID-19. The sample in question was CD4+ T cells from blood, cultured in vitro, obtained about 7 months after SARS-CoV-2 vaccination. The rearrangement joins TRBV6-2 or TRBV6-3 to TRBJ2-5; D not certain. Written as DNA, the CDR3 is TGTGCCAGCAGCCGGCTAGGGGAGACCCAGTACTTC. Its protein is CASSRLGETQYF.